Below, 20 T cell receptor beta chains from the same sample are listed, as sequenced in a study of T cells in Graves' hyperthyroidism and ophthalmopathy. RNA transcripts provided the source from which TCR beta CDR3 regions were amplified. A set of HTBI primers served as the primers for a first-round RT-PCR of the TCR CDR3. Each CDR3 protein gets one entry after TCRdb re-called the multiplex PCR reads with MiXCR. The repertoire includes about 500,000 distinct CDR3 sequences, 15% to 20% of them detected once, and about 20% sits in the top ten. Source material: blood. These receptors originate from a woman between 18 and 29 years old with Graves' hyperthyroidism.

CDR3 loop: CASSPKSQSPYNEQFF. CDR3 sequence (DNA): TGTGCCAGCAGCCCCAAATCCCAGAGCCCCTACAATGAGCAGTTCTTC. The rearrangement links TRBV6-1 to TRBJ2-1; D gene ambiguous. Germline V gene lookup returns CDR1 MNHNS and CDR2 SASEGT. V lost 6 bases to trimming and J lost 2 bases, with 17 bases between them. This CDR3 has 16 amino acids.

This clonotype has at least ten counts. This chain links TRBV10-3 with TRBJ1-2; 9 bases align to TRBD1. Trimming removed 3 bases from V and 5 bases from J; junction bases left unmatched: 1. Looked up from germline, CDR1 is ENHRY and CDR2 is SYGVKD. The CDR3 runs 13 residues. CDR3 DNA: TGTGCCATCAGTGACGGGACAGGGTATGGCTACACCTTC. Its protein is CAISDGTGYGYTF.

This clonotype was counted ten times or more. The chain couples TRBV7-2 to TRBJ1-1, with 9 bases that match TRBD1. This CDR3 contains 13 residues. V lost 3 bases and J lost 4; bases outside the gene matches: 0. The germline CDR1 and CDR2 sequences are SGHTA and FQGNSA. CDR3 sequence reads: CASSLDRGTEAFF. The DNA of the CDR3 is TGTGCCAGCAGCTTGGACAGGGGCACTGAAGCTTTCTTT.

This clonotype was seen at least ten times. The chain recombines TRBV7-8 with TRBJ2-2, with no clear D. This CDR3 spans 14 amino acids. Looked up from germline, CDR1 is SGHVS and CDR2 is FQNEAQ. With 5 bases removed from V and 1 base from J, the gap between germline ends came to 8 bases. CDR3 in DNA: TGTGCCAGCAGCGCCGACGGGAACACCGGGGAGCTGTTTTTT. Translation: CASSADGNTGELFF.

This clonotype was counted ten times or more. J is TRBJ1-1 and V is TRBV12-5; no firm D call. CDR3 length: 14 amino acids. V lost 2 bases and J lost 4, with 11 bases in between. Germline V lookup: CDR1 LGHNT, CDR2 FRNRAP. CDR3 coding DNA: TGTGCTAGTGGTTTGAGAGGAGGAGTCACTGAAGCTTTCTTT. Encoded protein: CASGLRGGVTEAFF.

The table lists this clonotype with many counts. V gene TRBV12-3 or TRBV12-4 combines with J gene TRBJ1-2, with no clear D. The CDR3 loop spans 14 amino acids. V shed 6 bases and J shed 4 bases, with 15 bases lying between them. The CDR3 DNA sequence: TGTGCCAGCAGACTTTCGACGAACCTCTATGGCTACACCTTC. Translating gives CASRLSTNLYGYTF.

This clonotype came up many times. The chain is built from TRBV6-1 and TRBJ2-7, with D possibly being TRBD1 (6 bases). CDR3 length: 14 amino acids. Deletions cut 6 bases from V and 5 bases from J, with 17 bases between. CDR1 is MNHNS, CDR2 SASEGT, per germline. The chain's CDR3 is CASSLRGLNHEQYF. For the CDR3, the DNA is TGTGCCAGCAGCCTCAGGGGTTTGAATCACGAGCAGTACTTC.

The chain recombines TRBV15 with TRBJ2-5; D gene ambiguous. The CDR3 extends over 14 amino acids. Germline V gives CDR1 LNHNV, CDR2 YYDKDF (reference sequence). V was trimmed by 0 bases and J by 4 bases, leaving 9 bases between them. CDR3: CATSRDKGRETQYF. In DNA form, the CDR3 reads TGTGCCACCAGCAGAGACAAGGGAAGAGAGACCCAGTACTTC.

Only a few counts were recorded for this clonotype. The rearrangement links TRBV5-4 to TRBJ2-1; D not resolved. The CDR3 has 11 residues. Germline lookup yields CDR1 SGHNT and CDR2 YYREEE (reference sequence). Between the trimmed V and J ends, which lost 5 bases and 7 bases, there was a span of 7 bases. The CDR3: CASRFQNEQFF. In DNA, the CDR3 is TGTGCCAGCAGGTTTCAGAATGAGCAGTTCTTC.

This clonotype was found many times. The CDR3 spells CASSTTTYNEQFF. CDR3 in DNA: TGTGCCAGCAGTACAACAACGTACAATGAGCAGTTCTTC. The genes are TRBV12-3 or TRBV12-4 and TRBJ2-1; D gene uncertain. CDR3 length: 13 residues. Trimming took 5 bases from V and 4 from J, leaving 9 bases between them.

Only a few counts were recorded for this clonotype. The V gene is TRBV12-3 or TRBV12-4, the J gene TRBJ1-1; 8 bases match TRBD1. This CDR3 comprises 14 residues. V lost 7 bases and J lost 4; bases outside the gene matches: 8. CDR3 DNA sequence: TGTGCCAGCAATAAACAGGGGGTCTTCACTGAAGCTTTCTTT. This translates into CASNKQGVFTEAFF.

The table lists this clonotype with many counts. The V gene is TRBV7-2, the J gene TRBJ1-1; 7 bases are a match to TRBD1. This CDR3 is built from 15 residues. Germline CDR1 is SGHTA and CDR2 is FQGNSA. J was trimmed by 5 bases and V by 1 base; bases with no gene match: 7. The CDR3 protein is CASSLERQGGTEAFF. The CDR3 nucleotides are TGTGCCAGCAGCTTAGAGCGACAGGGTGGAACTGAAGCTTTCTTT. The full variable domain, rest sourced from reference TRBV7-2 and TRBJ1-1, is GAGVSQSPSNKVTEKGKDVELRCDPISGHTALYWYRQSLGQGLEFLIYFQGNSAPDKSGLPSDRFSAERTGGSVSTLTIQRTQQEDSAVYLCASSLERQGGTEAFFGQGTRLTVV.

This clonotype was picked up a small number of times. The V and J genes are TRBV28 and TRBJ2-7; 8 positions agree with TRBD2. This CDR3 is 16 amino acids long. Germline V gene lookup returns CDR1 MDHEN and CDR2 SYDVKM. V gave up 1 base and J gave up 4 bases; unmatched junction bases: 9. CDR3 loop: CASSLSPWSGSYEQYF. For the CDR3, the DNA is TGTGCCAGCAGTTTATCGCCGTGGAGCGGGAGTTACGAGCAGTACTTC.

This sequence joins TRBV5-1 and TRBJ2-2; D is unresolved. The CDR3 extends over 15 amino acids. The V end was cut by 0 bases, the J end by 5 bases, with 11 bases between. Germline V gene sequence: CDR1 SGHRS, CDR2 YFSETQ. The CDR3 reads CASSLDLLVTGELFF. The CDR3 DNA reads as TGCGCCAGCAGCTTGGACCTCCTAGTAACCGGGGAGCTGTTTTTT.

This clonotype was found once. The chain joins TRBV6-2 or TRBV6-3 to TRBJ2-1; TRBD2 aligns across 13 bases. CDR3 length equals 17 residues. Germline trimming cut 7 bases from V and 2 bases from J; bases unmatched to any gene: 8. Germline V gene lookup returns CDR1 MNHEY and CDR2 SVGEGT. In DNA form, the CDR3 reads TGTGCCAGCACTCTACTAGCGGGAGGGCCCCCCTACAATGAGCAGTTCTTC. This translates into CASTLLAGGPPYNEQFF.

This clonotype was observed at least ten times. The genes are TRBV20-1 and TRBJ2-1; no firm D call. Germline V gene lookup returns CDR1 DFQATT and CDR2 SNEGSKA (reference sequence). This CDR3 region has 11 residues. The V gene lost 3 bases and the J gene lost 7 bases, with 7 bases spanning the gap. The CDR3 protein is CSASFLNEQFF. DNA of the CDR3: TGCAGTGCTAGTTTTTTAAATGAGCAGTTCTTC.

This clonotype was observed at least ten times. The CDR3 DNA reads TGCAGTGCTAAGCGGGAGGGCGACACCGGGGAGCTGTTTTTT. It translates to CSAKREGDTGELFF. The chain is built from TRBV20-1 and TRBJ2-2; 10 bases align to TRBD2. Germline assignment: CDR1 DFQATT and CDR2 SNEGSKA (reference sequence). This CDR3 region has 14 residues. Unmatched junction bases numbered 2, after V lost 4 bases and J lost 3 bases.

This clonotype was seen ten or more times. This chain links TRBV7-6 with TRBJ2-7; TRBD1 agrees at 8 bases. V dropped 1 base and J dropped 7; count of bases not matched to a gene: 12. The CDR3 is made up of 16 amino acids. The germline CDR1 and CDR2 sequences are SGHVS and FNYEAQ. Here the CDR3 reads CASSLDHRGRTSEQYF. The CDR3 nucleotides are TGTGCCAGCAGCTTAGACCACAGGGGGAGAACGAGTGAGCAGTACTTC.

This clonotype was observed many times. The V gene is TRBV27, the J gene TRBJ2-1; 9 nucleotides match TRBD2. The germline V gene has CDR1 MNHEY and CDR2 SMNVEV (reference sequence). The V segment lost 4 bases and the J segment 10 bases; nucleotides outside the gene matches: 8. The CDR3 runs to 14 residues. This CDR3 is CASSWGGRAREQFF. The CDR3 DNA is TGTGCCAGCAGTTGGGGCGGGAGGGCTCGGGAGCAGTTCTTC.

This clonotype was seen only a few times. The chain is built from TRBV24-1 and TRBJ1-2, with 9 nucleotides matching TRBD1. CDR3 size: 14 residues. V was clipped by 4 bases and J by 5 bases; unmatched bases: 4. Looked up from germline, CDR1 is KGHDR and CDR2 is SFDVKD. The DNA of the CDR3 is TGTGCCACCAGTGAATCGGACAGGGGATATGGCTACACCTTC. Amino acid sequence: CATSESDRGYGYTF.